Shown below are 16 T cell receptor beta chains from a single sample sequenced in a study of Graves' ophthalmopathy and Graves' hyperthyroidism. Beta-chain TCR CDR3 regions were amplified from RNA transcripts. The authors performed first-round RT-PCR with HTBI primers and then a second-round multiplex PCR. In TCRdb, the multiplex PCR reads were re-called with MiXCR into one record per CDR3 protein. The top ten clones hold 2.4% of a sample with some 360,000 distinct CDR3 sequences, about 17% of them seen once. The sample was peripheral blood. These receptors were taken from an adult woman with stable Graves' hyperthyroidism.

The table lists this clonotype with many counts. The V gene is TRBV29-1, the J gene TRBJ1-3; D unresolved. V shed 4 bases and J shed 4 bases, with 8 bases lying between them. The CDR3 extends over 12 amino acids. Germline values: CDR1 SQVTM, CDR2 ANQGSEA. The CDR3 DNA follows: TGCAGCGTTGCAGGAACGGGAAACACCATATATTTT. This sequence encodes CSVAGTGNTIYF.

This clonotype was seen ten or more times. This chain connects TRBV30 to TRBJ1-1, with 7 nucleotides matching TRBD1. Looked up from germline, CDR1 is GTSNPN and CDR2 is SVGIG (reference sequence). The CDR3 runs to 12 residues. The V segment lost 2 bases and the J segment 5 bases; nucleotides outside the gene matches: 2. This CDR3 reads CAWSPTGTEAFF. The DNA for the CDR3 is TGTGCCTGGAGTCCGACAGGGACTGAAGCTTTCTTT.

The chain uses TRBV6-1 and TRBJ2-7; D unclear. Per the germline V gene, CDR1 is MNHNS and CDR2 is SASEGT. This CDR3 contains 13 residues. Trimming stripped 8 bases from V and 2 bases from J, with 13 bases between. The CDR3 DNA is TGTGCCAGCGCCCGAGACGTTACCTACGAGCAGTACTTC. Its protein product is CASARDVTYEQYF.

At least ten counts were recorded for this clonotype. The genes are TRBV20-1 and TRBJ2-7, with 12 bases that match TRBD2. The germline V gene has CDR1 DFQATT and CDR2 SNEGSKA (reference sequence). V lost 3 bases, J lost 0 bases, and 15 bases stayed unmatched. This CDR3 has 19 residues. CDR3 residues: CSARVSLASGRASSYEQYF. CDR3 sequence (DNA): TGCAGTGCTAGGGTTTCTTTGGCTAGCGGGAGGGCCAGCTCCTACGAGCAGTACTTC.

In its sample, this clonotype was seen a few times. CDR3 nucleotides: TGCAGTGCTCGGACGTCAGCACAAGAGACCCAGTACTTC. It translates to CSARTSAQETQYF. The chain is built from TRBV20-1 and TRBJ2-5; D remains unclear. Germline CDR1 and CDR2: DFQATT and SNEGSKA (reference sequence). This CDR3 has 13 residues. The V end lost 5 bases, the J end lost 2 bases, and 12 bases lay between the germline ends.

This clonotype has a count of ten or more. This sequence joins TRBV6-6 and TRBJ2-5; 9 bases are shared with TRBD1. The CDR3 extends over 15 amino acids. The trim removed 6 bases at V and 5 bases at J, leaving 10 bases unmatched. Germline values: CDR1 MNHNY, CDR2 SVGAGI (reference sequence). The DNA of the CDR3 is TGTGCCAGCAGATCTCCGGACAGGGGAGGGGAGACCCAGTACTTC. Protein: CASRSPDRGGETQYF.

This clonotype was recorded at least ten times. CDR3 protein: CASNPGTARDEQYF. In DNA form, the CDR3 reads TGTGCCAGCAACCCCGGGACAGCAAGGGACGAGCAGTACTTC. This chain uses TRBV6-2 or TRBV6-3 with TRBJ2-7, with 7 positions matching TRBD1. Germline V lookup: CDR1 MNHEY, CDR2 SVGEGT. The V segment lost 7 bases and the J segment 5 bases; nucleotides outside the gene matches: 11. This CDR3 spans 14 amino acids.

A few counts support this clonotype. V gene TRBV5-1 combines with J gene TRBJ1-3; 7 positions match TRBD1. Germline CDR1 reads SGHRS; CDR2 reads YFSETQ. The CDR3 is 17 amino acids. Unmatched junction bases numbered 13, after V lost 7 bases and J lost 0 bases. CDR3 protein: CASASLQGQSSGNTIYF. The CDR3 bases are TGCGCCAGCGCTTCCCTCCAGGGACAGAGCTCTGGAAACACCATATATTTT.

There are many counts of this clonotype. The chain recombines TRBV12-3 or TRBV12-4 with TRBJ1-1; D is uncertain. The CDR3 runs to 12 residues. Trimming cost V 6 bases and J 11 bases, with 16 bases left between them. The CDR3 region has the DNA TGTGCCAGCAGGAAAGGGCCTTCAGGTGCTTTCTTT. Protein product: CASRKGPSGAFF.

This clonotype showed up just a few times. The chain couples TRBV20-1 to TRBJ2-7, with TRBD1 matching over 9 bases. The CDR3 contains 16 residues. V was pared by 1 base and J by 0 bases, with 7 bases of the junction left unmatched. Germline V gene data show CDR1 as DFQATT and CDR2 as SNEGSKA (reference sequence). For the CDR3, the DNA is TGCAGTGCTAGAGGGTGGACAGGGGTTAGCTCCTACGAGCAGTACTTC. Its protein product is CSARGWTGVSSYEQYF.

This clonotype is a singleton in its sample. The rearrangement links TRBV10-3 to TRBJ1-5; D may be TRBD1 (5 bases). The germline gives CDR1 ENHRY, CDR2 SYGVKD. The V and J ends lost 6 bases and 5 bases respectively, with 14 bases between them. This CDR3 has 14 amino acids. Here the CDR3 DNA reads TGTGCCATCAGCCGCGGGGGAGACGATCAGCCCCAGCATTTT. Amino acids: CAISRGGDDQPQHF.

This clonotype was seen many times. The chain recombines TRBV7-8 with TRBJ1-5; D is ambiguous. Trimming left V 0 bases short and J 3 bases short, with 9 bases between. The CDR3 contains 15 residues. Germline lookup yields CDR1 SGHVS and CDR2 FQNEAQ. This chain's CDR3 is CASSLAGRDNQPQHF. DNA for the CDR3: TGTGCCAGCAGCTTAGCAGGGAGAGACAATCAGCCCCAGCATTTT. The complete variable domain, with remaining parts taken from reference TRBV7-8 and TRBJ1-5, reads GAGVSQSPRYKVAKRGQDVALRCDPISGHVSLFWYQQALGQGPEFLTYFQNEAQLDKSGLPSDRFFAERPEGSVSTLKIQRTQQEDSAVYLCASSLAGRDNQPQHFGDGTRLSIL.

Points on this clonotype: This sequence may be a read error, since a much larger clone differs from it by one base. The CDR3 does not close with the conserved phenylalanine or tryptophan, likely indicating a read error. CDR3 sequence reads: CASSIGDRLSRETQYY. The DNA of the CDR3 is TGTGCCAGTAGTATAGGAGACAGGTTATCGCGAGAGACCCAGTACTAC. The rearrangement links TRBV19 to TRBJ2-5; tentatively, D is TRBD1 (6 bases). V was pared by 1 base and J by 4 bases, with 16 bases between. CDR1 and CDR2 from the germline V gene are LNHDA and SQIVND (reference sequence). CDR3 size: 16 residues.

This clonotype has ten or more counts. The chain combines TRBV7-3 with TRBJ2-7; TRBD2 matches at 9 bases. CDR3 length equals 15 residues. The ends lost 5 bases at V and 0 bases at J; junction bases unmatched: 5. The germline V gene has CDR1 SGHTA and CDR2 FQGTGA. The CDR3 reads CASSKAGGSSYEQYF. The CDR3 coding sequence is TGTGCCAGCAGCAAAGCGGGGGGAAGCTCCTACGAGCAGTACTTC.

This clonotype was counted between two and nine times. Since a much larger clone is just one base distant, this may be a read error. This chain connects TRBV20-1 to TRBJ2-7; D call uncertain. Germline assignment: CDR1 DFQATT and CDR2 SNEGSKA (reference sequence). Trimming took 6 bases from V and 1 from J, leaving 19 bases between them. The CDR3 extends over 15 amino acids. The CDR3, as DNA: TGCAGTGCCCCCGGACCCTTCGGAAGATCCTACGAGCAGTACTTC. This gives the protein CSAPGPFGRSYEQYF.

The chain uses TRBV3-1 and TRBJ1-2, with unresolved D. The germline V and J ends were trimmed by 0 bases and 8 bases, with 13 bases remaining between them. This CDR3 is 14 amino acids long. CDR1 and CDR2 from the germline V gene are LGHDT and YNNKEL (reference sequence). The CDR3 here is CASSQDSLGYGYTF. In nucleotides, the CDR3 is TGTGCCAGCAGCCAAGATTCTTTGGGATACGGCTACACCTTC. Together with reference TRBV3-1 and TRBJ1-2, the CDR3 gives the full variable domain: DTAVSQTPKYLVTQMGNDKSIKCEQNLGHDTMYWYKQDSKKFLKIMFSYNNKELIINETVPNRFSPKSPDKAHLNLHINSLELGDSAVYFCASSQDSLGYGYTFGSGTRLTVV.